The sequence of this T cell receptor beta chain was determined in a study of CD8 T cells in ankylosing spondylitis. Trimming stripped 1 base from V and 7 bases from J, with 16 bases between. CDR1 and CDR2 from the germline V gene are WNHNN and SYGVQD (reference sequence). The CDR3 sequence is 16 residues long. MiXCR, applied by TCRdb to the 5' RACE reads, yields one record per CDR3 protein. The data contain about 450,000 distinct CDR3 sequences, more than 25% of them seen just once; the ten biggest clones take up 0.89%. Study results and caveats: Relatively scarce in peripheral blood, disease-linked clones were CD8+. A TCR beta motif of under 10 highly homologous variants appeared characteristic of ankylosing spondylitis blood.

This clonotype has a handful of counts. Its antigen is currently unknown. This chain joins TRBV10-1 and TRBJ2-2; TRBD1 is a possible D gene (6 bases). Material: blood, either unsorted or a sorted T cell fraction (not recorded which). The receptor's source is a male donor with ankylosing spondylitis. The CDR3 DNA reads as TGCGCCAGCAGTGAGTGGGGGCAGGAAAGTGGCGGGGAGCTGTTTTTT. Protein: CASSEWGQESGGELFF.